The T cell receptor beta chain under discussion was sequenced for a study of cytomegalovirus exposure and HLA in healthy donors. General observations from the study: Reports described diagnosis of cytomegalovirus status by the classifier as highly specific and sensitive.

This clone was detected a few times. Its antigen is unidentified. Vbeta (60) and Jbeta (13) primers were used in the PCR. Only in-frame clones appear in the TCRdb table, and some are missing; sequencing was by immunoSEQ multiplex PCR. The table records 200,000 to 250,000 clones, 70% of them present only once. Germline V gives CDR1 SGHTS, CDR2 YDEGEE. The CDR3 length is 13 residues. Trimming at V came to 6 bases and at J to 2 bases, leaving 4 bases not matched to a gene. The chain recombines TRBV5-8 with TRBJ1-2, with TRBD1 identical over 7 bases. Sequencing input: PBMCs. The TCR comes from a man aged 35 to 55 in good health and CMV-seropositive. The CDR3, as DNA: TGTGCCAGCAACAGGGGCCTCAACTATGGCTACACCTTC. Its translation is CASNRGLNYGYTF.